One and the same sample provided the 14 T cell receptor beta chains below, sequenced in a study of tumour-infiltrating T cells in Burkitt lymphoma. Using immunoSEQ multiplex PCR, the repertoire was profiled, and TCRdb retains in-frame clones only, with some absent. Here the sample spans fewer than 20,000 clones, approximately 80% being singletons. The sequenced sample consisted of tumor tissue. The receptor set was obtained from a human donor with diffuse large B-cell lymphoma.

This chain links TRBV5-1 with TRBJ1-4, with TRBD1 identical over 8 bases. J lost 4 bases, V lost 3 bases, and 8 bases had no gene match. Germline V gene lookup returns CDR1 SGHRS and CDR2 YFSETQ. CDR3 length: 16 residues. CDR3 sequence (DNA): TGCGCCAGCAGCTCAGGGACAGGTTCGGTTAATGAAAAACTGTTTTTT. Amino acid sequence: CASSSGTGSVNEKLFF. Filled out from reference TRBV5-1 and TRBJ1-4, the complete variable domain reads KAGVTQTPRYLIKTRGQQVTLSCSPISGHRSVSWYQQTPGQGLQFLFEYFSETQRNKGNFPGRFSGRQFSNSRSEMNVSTLELGDSALYLCASSSGTGSVNEKLFFGSGTQLSVL.

The chain couples TRBV10-2 to TRBJ2-7; the match to TRBD1 covers 9 bases. This CDR3 comprises 13 residues. Per the germline V gene, CDR1 is WSHSY and CDR2 is SAAADI. The junction had 6 bases not matched to a gene; V was cut back by 7 bases and J by 5 bases. CDR3 nucleotide sequence: TGCGCCAGCATGGGGACAGGGATCGACGAGCAGTACTTC. This sequence encodes CASMGTGIDEQYF.

The genes are TRBV7-6 and TRBJ2-7; D remains unclear. The CDR3 sequence is 13 residues long. The ends were cut back, 5 bases at V and 4 bases at J, with 12 bases in the middle. Germline assignment: CDR1 SGHVS and CDR2 FNYEAQ. The CDR3 loop reads CASSPSLRYEQYF. CDR3 sequence (DNA): TGTGCCAGCAGCCCGAGTCTACGGTACGAGCAGTACTTC. Looking up the rest from reference TRBV7-6 and TRBJ2-7 gives the full variable domain: GAGVSQSPRYKVTKRGQDVALRCDPISGHVSLYWYRQALGQGPEFLTYFNYEAQQDKSGLPNDRFSAERPEGSISTLTIQRTEQRDSAMYRCASSPSLRYEQYFGPGTRLTVT.

Notes on this clone: This sample also contains other DNA sequences that code for the same CDR3. The V gene is TRBV19, the J gene TRBJ1-4; TRBD1 might be the D (5 bases). V lost 8 bases, J lost 0 bases, and 10 bases lay in between. This CDR3 comprises 14 residues. Per the germline V gene, CDR1 is LNHDA and CDR2 is SQIVND (reference sequence). CDR3: CASGTDTTNEKLFF. In DNA, the CDR3 is TGTGCCAGTGGGACGGACACAACTAATGAAAAACTGTTTTTT.

The V and J genes are TRBV6-5 and TRBJ2-1; 10 nucleotides agree with TRBD2. The CDR3 consists of 15 residues. Germline CDR1 is MNHEY and CDR2 is SVGAGI. Trimming took 0 bases from V and 5 from J; bases not matched to a gene: 1. CDR3 coding DNA: TGTGCCAGCAGTTACTCAGGACTAGCGGACAATGAGCAGTTCTTC. Protein sequence: CASSYSGLADNEQFF.

The V and J genes are TRBV10-3 and TRBJ2-7, with D maybe TRBD1 (6 bases). Trimming pared 7 bases from V and 6 bases from J, leaving 19 bases between. This CDR3 has 14 residues. In germline, CDR1 is ENHRY, CDR2 SYGVKD. CDR3 sequence (DNA): TGTGCCATCACCCCCAGGGGTGGGTTCGGCGAGCAGTACTTC. This sequence encodes CAITPRGGFGEQYF.

This clone was seen only once. The chain has TRBV5-4 and TRBJ1-2, with TRBD1 matching 10 bases. Germline assignment: CDR1 SGHNT and CDR2 YYREEE (reference sequence). Unmatched junction bases numbered 10, after V lost 4 bases and J lost 7 bases. This CDR3 comprises 15 residues. CDR3 amino acids: CASSQKGGTGAGYTF. The CDR3 DNA sequence: TGTGCCAGCAGCCAGAAAGGGGGGACAGGGGCTGGCTACACCTTC.

The chain uses TRBV18 and TRBJ1-1; D gene ambiguous. V was trimmed by 1 base and J by 4 bases, leaving 7 bases between them. The CDR3 is 13 amino acids. Germline V gene data show CDR1 as KGHSH and CDR2 as LQKENI. The CDR3 sequence is CASSPLRGTEAFF. The DNA for the CDR3 is TGTGCCAGCTCACCACTTCGGGGCACTGAAGCTTTCTTT.

The chain couples TRBV14 to TRBJ2-7; 8 bases map to TRBD2. This CDR3 region has 17 residues. J was trimmed by 4 bases and V by 0 bases; bases with no gene match: 11. Germline V gene data show CDR1 as SGHDN and CDR2 as FVKESK. CDR3 region: CASSQEKSSGRKYEQYF. In DNA form, the CDR3 reads TGTGCCAGCAGCCAAGAGAAATCGAGCGGGAGAAAATACGAGCAGTACTTC.

The V call is TRBV25-1, the J call TRBJ2-5; possible D gene TRBD2, 5 bases. Trimming removed 3 bases at V and 1 base at J, with 9 bases between. Per the germline V gene, CDR1 is MGHDK and CDR2 is SYGVNS. This CDR3 region has 14 residues. In DNA form, the CDR3 reads TGTGCCAGCAGTGATTTCGGGATCCAAGAGACCCAGTACTTC. This translates into CASSDFGIQETQYF.

V usage is TRBV6-6 and J usage is TRBJ1-1; D call uncertain. The CDR3 length is 12 residues. Germline assignment: CDR1 MNHNY and CDR2 SVGAGI (reference sequence). V was shortened by 7 bases and J by 2 bases, with 8 bases between the two germline ends. The chain's CDR3 is CASNPLNTEAFF. CDR3 DNA: TGTGCCAGCAACCCACTCAACACTGAAGCTTTCTTT.

V gene TRBV10-1 combines with J gene TRBJ2-1; D might be TRBD2 (5 bases). The V gene lost 7 bases and the J gene lost 6 bases, with 16 bases spanning the gap. Germline-derived CDR1 and CDR2 are WNHNN and SYGVQD (reference sequence). This CDR3 has 14 residues. This chain's CDR3 is CASNLGAVRNEQFF. CDR3 in DNA: TGCGCCAGCAATTTAGGAGCGGTCCGCAATGAGCAGTTCTTC.

The rearrangement joins TRBV9 to TRBJ2-3, with 10 bases that match TRBD2. This CDR3 comprises 16 residues. From germline, CDR1 is SGDLS and CDR2 YYNGEE. The junction had 9 bases not matched to a gene; V was cut back by 0 bases and J by 8 bases. The CDR3 loop reads CASSVGLAGEGGTQYF. The CDR3 DNA follows: TGTGCCAGCAGCGTAGGGCTAGCGGGAGAGGGGGGTACGCAGTATTTT.

The chain joins TRBV27 to TRBJ2-3, with D perhaps matching TRBD2 (6 bases). Trimming removed 1 base at V and 6 bases at J, with 20 bases between. Germline assignment: CDR1 MNHEY and CDR2 SMNVEV (reference sequence). The CDR3 is 17 residues long. The CDR3: CASSLYVPGERRDTQYF. The CDR3 nucleotides read TGTGCCAGCAGTTTATACGTCCCGGGGGAAAGACGGGATACGCAGTATTTT.